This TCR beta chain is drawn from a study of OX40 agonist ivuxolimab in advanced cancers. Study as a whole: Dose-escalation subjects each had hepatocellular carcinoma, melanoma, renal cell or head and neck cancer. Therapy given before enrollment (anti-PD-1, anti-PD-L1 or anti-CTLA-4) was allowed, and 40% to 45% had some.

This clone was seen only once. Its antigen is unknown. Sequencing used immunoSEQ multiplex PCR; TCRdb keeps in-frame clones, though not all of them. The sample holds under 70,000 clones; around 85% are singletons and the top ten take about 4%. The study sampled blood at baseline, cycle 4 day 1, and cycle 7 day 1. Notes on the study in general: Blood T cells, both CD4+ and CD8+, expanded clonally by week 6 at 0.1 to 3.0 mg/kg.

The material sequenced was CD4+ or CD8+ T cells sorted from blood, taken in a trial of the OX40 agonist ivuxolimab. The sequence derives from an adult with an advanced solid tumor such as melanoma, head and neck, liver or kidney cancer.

The CDR3 bases are TGCAGCGTTGGGGGGGGAGGGCCACAAGAGACCCAGTACTTC. This sequence encodes CSVGGGGPQETQYF. The gene calls are TRBV29-1 and TRBJ2-5; 7 nucleotides match TRBD2. CDR3 length: 14 amino acids. From germline, CDR1 is SQVTM and CDR2 ANQGSEA. Trimming removed 4 bases from V and 2 bases from J; junction bases left unmatched: 7.